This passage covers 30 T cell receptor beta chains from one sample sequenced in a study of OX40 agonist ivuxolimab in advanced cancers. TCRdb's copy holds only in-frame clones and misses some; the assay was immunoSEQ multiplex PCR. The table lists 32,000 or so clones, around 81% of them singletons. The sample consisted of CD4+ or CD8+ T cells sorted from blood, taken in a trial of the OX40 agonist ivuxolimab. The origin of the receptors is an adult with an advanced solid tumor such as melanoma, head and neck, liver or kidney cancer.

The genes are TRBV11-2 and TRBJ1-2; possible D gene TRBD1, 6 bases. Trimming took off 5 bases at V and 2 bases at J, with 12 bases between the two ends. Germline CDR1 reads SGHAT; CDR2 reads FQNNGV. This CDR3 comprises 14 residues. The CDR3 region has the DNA TGTGCCAGCAGCACCCCGGGACACAACTATGGCTACACCTTC. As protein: CASSTPGHNYGYTF.

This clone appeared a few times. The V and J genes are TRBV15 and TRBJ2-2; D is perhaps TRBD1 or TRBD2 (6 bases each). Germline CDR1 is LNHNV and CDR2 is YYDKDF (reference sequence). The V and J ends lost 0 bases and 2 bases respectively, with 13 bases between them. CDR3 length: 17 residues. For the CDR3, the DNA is TGTGCCACCAGCAGAGATGTGGGGGGCTTTAACACCGGGGAGCTGTTTTTT. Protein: CATSRDVGGFNTGELFF.

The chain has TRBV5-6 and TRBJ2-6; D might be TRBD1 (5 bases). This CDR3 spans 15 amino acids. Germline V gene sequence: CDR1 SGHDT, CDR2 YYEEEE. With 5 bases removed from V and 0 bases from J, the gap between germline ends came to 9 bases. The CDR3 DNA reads TGTGCCAGCAGACCTCAGGGCTCTGGGGCCAACGTCCTGACTTTC. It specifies CASRPQGSGANVLTF.

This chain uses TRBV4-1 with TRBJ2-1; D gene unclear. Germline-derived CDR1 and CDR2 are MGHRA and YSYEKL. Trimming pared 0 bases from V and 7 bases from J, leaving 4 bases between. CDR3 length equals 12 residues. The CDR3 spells CASSQDLNEQFF. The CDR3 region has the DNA TGCGCCAGCAGCCAAGATTTAAATGAGCAGTTCTTC.

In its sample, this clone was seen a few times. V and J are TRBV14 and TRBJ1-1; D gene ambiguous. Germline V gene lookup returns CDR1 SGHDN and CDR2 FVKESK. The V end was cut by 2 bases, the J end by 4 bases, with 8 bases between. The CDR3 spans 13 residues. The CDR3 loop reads CASSQKGVTEAFF. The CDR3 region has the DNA TGTGCCAGCAGCCAAAAAGGAGTCACTGAAGCTTTCTTT.

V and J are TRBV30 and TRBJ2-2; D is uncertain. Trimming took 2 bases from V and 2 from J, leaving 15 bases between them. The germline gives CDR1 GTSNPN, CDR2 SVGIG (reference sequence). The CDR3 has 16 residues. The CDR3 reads CAWSSLVAANTGELFF. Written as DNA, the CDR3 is TGTGCCTGGAGTAGTCTGGTGGCAGCAAACACCGGGGAGCTGTTTTTT.

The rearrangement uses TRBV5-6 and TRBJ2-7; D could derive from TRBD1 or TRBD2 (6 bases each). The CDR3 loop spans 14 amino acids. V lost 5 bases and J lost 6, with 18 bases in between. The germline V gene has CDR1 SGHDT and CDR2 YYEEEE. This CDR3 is CASSRIGGGGEQYF. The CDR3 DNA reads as TGTGCCAGCAGTCGAATCGGGGGCGGTGGCGAGCAGTACTTC.

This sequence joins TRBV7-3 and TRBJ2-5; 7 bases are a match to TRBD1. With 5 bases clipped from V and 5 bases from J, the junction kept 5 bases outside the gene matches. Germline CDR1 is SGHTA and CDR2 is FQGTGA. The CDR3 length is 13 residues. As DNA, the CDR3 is TGTGCCAGCAGCCTGGGACAGAGGGAGACCCAGTACTTC. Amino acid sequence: CASSLGQRETQYF.

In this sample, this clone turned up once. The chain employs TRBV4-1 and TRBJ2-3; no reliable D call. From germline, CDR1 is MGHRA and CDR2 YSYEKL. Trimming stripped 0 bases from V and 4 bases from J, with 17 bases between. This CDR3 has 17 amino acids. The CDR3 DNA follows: TGCGCCAGCAGCCAAGATGGGCCACGGGTCCAGCCAGATACGCAGTATTTT. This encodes CASSQDGPRVQPDTQYF.

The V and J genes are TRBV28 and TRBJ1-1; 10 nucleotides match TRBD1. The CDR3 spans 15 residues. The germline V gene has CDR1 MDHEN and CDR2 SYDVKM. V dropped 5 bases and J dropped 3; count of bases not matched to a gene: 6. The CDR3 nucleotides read TGTGCCAGCAGTGTTAGTGGACAGGGGGACACTGAAGCTTTCTTT. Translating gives CASSVSGQGDTEAFF.

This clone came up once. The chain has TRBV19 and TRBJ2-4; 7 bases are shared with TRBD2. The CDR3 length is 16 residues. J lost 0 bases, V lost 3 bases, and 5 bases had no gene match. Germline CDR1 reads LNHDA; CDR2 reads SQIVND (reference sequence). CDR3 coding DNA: TGTGCCAGTAGTATTGGCCTAGCGGTAGCCAAAAACATTCAGTACTTC. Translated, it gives CASSIGLAVAKNIQYF.

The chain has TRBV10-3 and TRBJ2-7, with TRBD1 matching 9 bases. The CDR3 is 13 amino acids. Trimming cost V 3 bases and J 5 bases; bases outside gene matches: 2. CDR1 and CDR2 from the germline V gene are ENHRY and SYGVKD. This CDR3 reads CAISETGGDEQYF. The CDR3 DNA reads TGTGCCATCAGTGAAACAGGGGGCGACGAGCAGTACTTC.

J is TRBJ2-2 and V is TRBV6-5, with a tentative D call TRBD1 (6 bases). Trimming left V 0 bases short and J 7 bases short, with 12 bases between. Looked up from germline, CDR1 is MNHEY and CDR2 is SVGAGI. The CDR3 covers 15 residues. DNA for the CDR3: TGTGCCAGCAGTTACTCGGCAGGGGCTAGCGGGGAGCTGTTTTTT. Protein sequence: CASSYSAGASGELFF.

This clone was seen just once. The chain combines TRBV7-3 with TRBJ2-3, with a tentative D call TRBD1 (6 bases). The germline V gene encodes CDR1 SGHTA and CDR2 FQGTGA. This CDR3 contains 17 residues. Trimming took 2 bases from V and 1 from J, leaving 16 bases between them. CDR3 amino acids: CASSLGFRGGGTDTQYF. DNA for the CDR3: TGTGCCAGCAGCTTAGGCTTCAGGGGTGGGGGCACAGATACGCAGTATTTT.

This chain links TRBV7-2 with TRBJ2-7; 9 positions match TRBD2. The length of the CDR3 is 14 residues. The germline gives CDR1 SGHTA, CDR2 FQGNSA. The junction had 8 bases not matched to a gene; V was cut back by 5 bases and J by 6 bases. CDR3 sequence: CASSLRGSGSEQYF. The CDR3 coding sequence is TGTGCCAGCAGCCTCCGGGGTAGCGGGAGCGAGCAGTACTTC.

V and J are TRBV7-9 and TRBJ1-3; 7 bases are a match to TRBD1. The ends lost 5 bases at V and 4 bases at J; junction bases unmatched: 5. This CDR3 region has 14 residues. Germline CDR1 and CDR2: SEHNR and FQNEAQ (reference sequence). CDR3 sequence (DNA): TGTGCCAGCAGCCGACAGGGAATAGGAAACACCATATATTTT. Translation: CASSRQGIGNTIYF.

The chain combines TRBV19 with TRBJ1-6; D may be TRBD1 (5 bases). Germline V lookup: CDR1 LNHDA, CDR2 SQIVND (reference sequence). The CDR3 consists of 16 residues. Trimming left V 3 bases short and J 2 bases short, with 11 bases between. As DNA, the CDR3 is TGTGCCAGTAGTATGGGGCACCCCCCCTATAATTCACCCCTCCACTTT. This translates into CASSMGHPPYNSPLHF. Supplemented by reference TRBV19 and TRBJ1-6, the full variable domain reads DGGITQSPKYLFRKEGQNVTLSCEQNLNHDAMYWYRQDPGQGLRLIYYSQIVNDFQKGDIAEGYSVSREKKESFPLTVTSAQKNPTAFYLCASSMGHPPYNSPLHFGNGTRLTVT.

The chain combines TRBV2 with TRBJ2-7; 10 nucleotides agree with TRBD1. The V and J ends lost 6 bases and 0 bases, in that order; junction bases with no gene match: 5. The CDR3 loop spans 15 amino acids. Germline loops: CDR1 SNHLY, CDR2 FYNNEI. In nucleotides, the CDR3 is TGTGCCAGCAGCTCGGACAGGGGGAGCTCCTACGAGCAGTACTTC. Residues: CASSSDRGSSYEQYF.

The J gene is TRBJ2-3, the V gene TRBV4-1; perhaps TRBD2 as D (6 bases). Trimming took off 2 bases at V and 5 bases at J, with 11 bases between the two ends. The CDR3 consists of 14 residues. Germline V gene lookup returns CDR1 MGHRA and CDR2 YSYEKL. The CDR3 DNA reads TGCGCCAGCAGCCAAACGTGGGGGGTAGATACGCAGTATTTT. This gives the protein CASSQTWGVDTQYF.

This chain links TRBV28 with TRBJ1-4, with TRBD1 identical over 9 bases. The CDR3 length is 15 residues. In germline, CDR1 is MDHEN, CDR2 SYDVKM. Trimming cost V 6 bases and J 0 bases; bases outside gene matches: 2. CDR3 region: CASRDRGATNEKLFF. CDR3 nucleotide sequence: TGTGCCAGCAGGGACAGGGGTGCAACTAATGAAAAACTGTTTTTT. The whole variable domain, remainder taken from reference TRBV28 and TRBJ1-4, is DVKVTQSSRYLVKRTGEKVFLECVQDMDHENMFWYRQDPGLGLRLIYFSYDVKMKEKGDIPEGYSVSREKKERFSLILESASTNQTSMYLCASRDRGATNEKLFFGSGTQLSVL.

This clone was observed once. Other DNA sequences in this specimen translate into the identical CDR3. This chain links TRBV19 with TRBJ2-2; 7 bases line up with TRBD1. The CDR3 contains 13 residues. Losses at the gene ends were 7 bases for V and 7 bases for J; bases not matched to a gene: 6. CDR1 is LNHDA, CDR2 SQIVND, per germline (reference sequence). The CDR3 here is CASTDRVGGELFF. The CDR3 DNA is TGTGCCAGTACCGACAGGGTCGGCGGGGAGCTGTTTTTT. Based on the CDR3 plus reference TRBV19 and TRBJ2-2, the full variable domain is DGGITQSPKYLFRKEGQNVTLSCEQNLNHDAMYWYRQDPGQGLRLIYYSQIVNDFQKGDIAEGYSVSREKKESFPLTVTSAQKNPTAFYLCASTDRVGGELFFGEGSRLTVL.

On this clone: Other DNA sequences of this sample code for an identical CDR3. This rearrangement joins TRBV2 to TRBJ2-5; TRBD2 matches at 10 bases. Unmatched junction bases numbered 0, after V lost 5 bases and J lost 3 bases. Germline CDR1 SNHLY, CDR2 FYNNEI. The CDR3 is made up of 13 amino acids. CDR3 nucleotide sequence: TGTGCCAGCAGTACTAGCGGGAAAGAGACCCAGTACTTC. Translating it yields CASSTSGKETQYF.

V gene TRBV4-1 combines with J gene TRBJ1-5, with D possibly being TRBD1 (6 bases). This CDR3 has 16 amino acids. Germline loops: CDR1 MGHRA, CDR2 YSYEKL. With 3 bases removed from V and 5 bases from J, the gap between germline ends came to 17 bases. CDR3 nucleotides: TGCGCCAGCAGCCAGGGGGCTGGGGGGGGCTATCAGCCCCAGCATTTT. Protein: CASSQGAGGGYQPQHF.

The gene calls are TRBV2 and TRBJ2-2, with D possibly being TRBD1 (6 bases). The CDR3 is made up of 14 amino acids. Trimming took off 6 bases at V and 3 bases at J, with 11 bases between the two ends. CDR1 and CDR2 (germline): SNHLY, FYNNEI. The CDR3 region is CASRGAGDTGELFF. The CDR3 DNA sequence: TGTGCCAGCAGGGGGGCCGGCGACACCGGGGAGCTGTTTTTT. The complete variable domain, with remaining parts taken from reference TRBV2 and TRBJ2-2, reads EPEVTQTPSHQVTQMGQEVILRCVPISNHLYFYWYRQILGQKVEFLVSFYNNEISEKSEIFDDQFSVERPDGSNFTLKIRSTKLEDSAMYFCASRGAGDTGELFFGEGSRLTVL.

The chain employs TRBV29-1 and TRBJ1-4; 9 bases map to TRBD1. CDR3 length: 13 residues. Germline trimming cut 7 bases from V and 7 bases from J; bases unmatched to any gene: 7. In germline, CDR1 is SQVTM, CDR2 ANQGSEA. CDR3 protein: CSATGGGSEKLFF. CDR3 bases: TGCAGCGCAACAGGGGGCGGAAGTGAAAAACTGTTTTTT.

The CDR3 coding sequence is TGTGCCAGCAGTACCTTTGGGGGGGGCCTCGGGCAGCCCCAGCATTTT. The encoded protein is CASSTFGGGLGQPQHF. The chain is built from TRBV2 and TRBJ1-5; a weak D match, TRBD1 (6 bases). Germline lookup yields CDR1 SNHLY and CDR2 FYNNEI. The V gene lost 5 bases and the J gene lost 7 bases, with 21 bases spanning the gap. The CDR3 extends over 16 amino acids.

For the CDR3, the DNA is TGTGCCACCAGCAGAAACGGGGGGGCCACCGGGGAGCTGTTTTTT. This encodes CATSRNGGATGELFF. This sequence joins TRBV15 and TRBJ2-2; 8 nucleotides match TRBD2. Per germline, CDR1 LNHNV and CDR2 YYDKDF (reference sequence). V dropped 2 bases and J dropped 4; count of bases not matched to a gene: 3. The CDR3 length is 15 residues.

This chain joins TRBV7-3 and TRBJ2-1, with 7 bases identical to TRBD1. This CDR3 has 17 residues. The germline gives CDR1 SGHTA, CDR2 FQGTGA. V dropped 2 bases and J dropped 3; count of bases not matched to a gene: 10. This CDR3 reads CASSLRGGWGNYNEQFF. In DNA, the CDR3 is TGTGCCAGCAGCTTACGAGGGGGCTGGGGTAACTACAATGAGCAGTTCTTC.

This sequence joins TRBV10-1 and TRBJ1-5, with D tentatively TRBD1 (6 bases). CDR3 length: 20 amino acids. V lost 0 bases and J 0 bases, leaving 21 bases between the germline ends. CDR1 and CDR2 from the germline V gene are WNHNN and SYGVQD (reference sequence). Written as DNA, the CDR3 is TGCGCCAGCAGTGAGTCGATAGCAGGGGAGGCCTATTATAGCAATCAGCCCCAGCATTTT. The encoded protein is CASSESIAGEAYYSNQPQHF.

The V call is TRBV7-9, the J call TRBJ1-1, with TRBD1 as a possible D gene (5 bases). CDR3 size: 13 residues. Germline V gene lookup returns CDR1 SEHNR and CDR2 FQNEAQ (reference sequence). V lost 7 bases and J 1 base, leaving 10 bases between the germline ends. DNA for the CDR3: TGTGCCAGCAACGGGAGGGGGAACACTGAAGCTTTCTTT. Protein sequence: CASNGRGNTEAFF.